Below are 17 T cell receptor beta chains sequenced from a single sample in a study of blood T cell repertoires in COVID-19. Sequencing was performed with immunoSEQ multiplex PCR; in TCRdb, only in-frame clones are kept and a portion is missing. The sample records 450,000 to 600,000 clones, about nine tenths being singletons. Specimen: PBMCs or T cells enriched from blood (not recorded which). The receptors here all came from a woman younger than 30 who had recovered from COVID-19.

This rearrangement joins TRBV5-5 to TRBJ2-7; tentative D call: TRBD1 (6 bases). Trimming removed 0 bases at V and 5 bases at J, with 12 bases between. CDR3 length: 14 residues. Per germline, CDR1 SGHKS and CDR2 YYEKEE (reference sequence). CDR3 sequence (DNA): TGTGCCAGCAGCTTGGCCCGGACAGACGACGAGCAGTACTTC. Translating gives CASSLARTDDEQYF.

This clone was counted between two and nine times. The chain has TRBV4-1 and TRBJ1-1; 7 nucleotides agree with TRBD1. The ends lost 2 bases at V and 2 bases at J; junction bases unmatched: 5. The CDR3 loop spans 15 amino acids. Germline values: CDR1 MGHRA, CDR2 YSYEKL. The CDR3 is CASSQNDRANTEAFF. The CDR3, as DNA: TGCGCCAGCAGCCAAAACGACAGGGCCAACACTGAAGCTTTCTTT.

The chain couples TRBV4-2 to TRBJ1-2; 9 bases line up with TRBD1. V lost 1 base to trimming and J lost 5 bases; unmatched junction nucleotides: 17. CDR3 length: 19 amino acids. Looked up from germline, CDR1 is LGHNA and CDR2 is YNFKEQ. This chain's CDR3 is CASSQAWGKVTGGGYGYTF. The CDR3 nucleotides read TGTGCCAGCAGCCAAGCTTGGGGAAAAGTTACAGGGGGCGGGTATGGCTACACCTTC.

The rearrangement uses TRBV7-2 and TRBJ1-1, with a tentative D call TRBD1 (6 bases). Germline values: CDR1 SGHTA, CDR2 FQGNSA. The CDR3 has 13 residues. V lost 2 bases, J lost 11 bases, and 15 bases lay in between. This chain's CDR3 is CASSLLQGSTAFF. CDR3 nucleotides: TGTGCCAGCAGCTTACTACAGGGTTCTACGGCTTTCTTT.

The chain has TRBV4-1 and TRBJ1-1; 7 bases align to TRBD1. The J segment lost 0 bases and the V segment lost 4 bases, leaving 5 bases of the junction unmatched. The CDR3 is made up of 15 amino acids. Germline CDR1 MGHRA, CDR2 YSYEKL. CDR3: CASSLKQGMNTEAFF. The CDR3 nucleotides read TGCGCCAGCAGCCTTAAACAGGGGATGAACACTGAAGCTTTCTTT.

V usage is TRBV2 and J usage is TRBJ2-1; 8 bases match TRBD2. From germline, CDR1 is SNHLY and CDR2 FYNNEI. This CDR3 spans 15 amino acids. With 5 bases clipped from V and 15 bases from J, the junction kept 18 bases outside the gene matches. In DNA, the CDR3 is TGTGCCAGCAGTTTACCCGAAGCGGGGGCCCCGGAGGGGTTCTTC. This translates into CASSLPEAGAPEGFF.

The chain carries TRBV5-1 and TRBJ2-2, with TRBD1 identical over 9 bases. V shed 4 bases and J 4 bases; nucleotides not matched to a gene: 5. Germline V gene data show CDR1 as SGHRS and CDR2 as YFSETQ. This CDR3 is built from 15 residues. CDR3 sequence reads: CASSPSTGGTGELFF. The CDR3 DNA follows: TGCGCCAGCAGCCCCTCGACAGGGGGCACCGGGGAGCTGTTTTTT.

V is TRBV18 and J is TRBJ1-6; 9 bases are a match to TRBD1. CDR3 length equals 15 residues. The germline V gene has CDR1 KGHSH and CDR2 LQKENI. V trimming: 3 bases; J trimming: 7 bases; junction bases outside the gene matches: 4. This chain's CDR3 is CASSPTGTGNSPLHF. The CDR3 DNA sequence: TGTGCCAGCTCACCGACAGGGACAGGGAATTCACCCCTCCACTTT. The full variable domain, rest sourced from reference TRBV18 and TRBJ1-6, is NAGVMQNPRHLVRRRGQEARLRCSPMKGHSHVYWYRQLPEEGLKFMVYLQKENIIDESGMPKERFSAEFPKEGPSILRIQQVVRGDSAAYFCASSPTGTGNSPLHFGNGTRLTVT.

A remark on this clone: The sample has other DNA sequences that encode this CDR3 too. This chain joins TRBV2 and TRBJ1-5; D might be TRBD1 (5 bases). CDR1 is SNHLY and CDR2 is FYNNEI in the germline V gene. The CDR3 has 13 amino acids. V lost 8 bases, J lost 3 bases, and 11 bases lay in between. Here the CDR3 DNA reads TGTGCCAGCCGTCAGGGATTCAATCAGCCCCAGCATTTT. Translation gives CASRQGFNQPQHF. The full variable domain, in which reference TRBV2 and TRBJ1-5 provide the parts outside the CDR3, is EPEVTQTPSHQVTQMGQEVILRCVPISNHLYFYWYRQILGQKVEFLVSFYNNEISEKSEIFDDQFSVERPDGSNFTLKIRSTKLEDSAMYFCASRQGFNQPQHFGDGTRLSIL.

The chain has TRBV3-1 (or the pseudogene TRBV3-2) and TRBJ1-1; 10 positions agree with TRBD1. The V segment lost 3 bases and the J segment 4 bases; nucleotides outside the gene matches: 8. The CDR3 consists of 16 residues. Germline values: CDR1 LGHDT, CDR2 YNNKEL (reference sequence). The CDR3 here is CASSHWVGTGATEAFF. For the CDR3, the DNA is TGTGCCAGCAGCCATTGGGTGGGGACAGGGGCCACTGAAGCTTTCTTT.

CDR3 region: CASSLLVSDEQFF. DNA of the CDR3: TGCGCCAGCAGCTTACTAGTTAGCGATGAGCAGTTCTTC. The rearrangement links TRBV5-1 to TRBJ2-1; D perhaps matches TRBD2 (5 bases). Germline CDR1 SGHRS, CDR2 YFSETQ. The V end lost 2 bases, the J end lost 8 bases, and 11 bases lay between the germline ends. The CDR3 length is 13 residues.

The rearrangement links TRBV5-1 to TRBJ1-1; a weak D match, TRBD1 (5 bases). The V end lost 2 bases, the J end lost 0 bases, and 11 bases lay between the germline ends. CDR3 length equals 15 residues. CDR1 and CDR2 from the germline V gene are SGHRS and YFSETQ. CDR3 nucleotides: TGCGCCAGCAGCTTTTCGACAGACATGAACACTGAAGCTTTCTTT. Protein product: CASSFSTDMNTEAFF.

This clone was seen once. The rearrangement links TRBV24-1 to TRBJ2-2; a weak D match, TRBD1 (6 bases). Germline V lookup: CDR1 KGHDR, CDR2 SFDVKD. The ends were cut back, 5 bases at V and 4 bases at J, with 13 bases in the middle. The CDR3 extends over 15 amino acids. The chain's CDR3 is CATSGQGTSTGELFF. CDR3 nucleotides: TGTGCCACCAGTGGCCAGGGGACCTCCACCGGGGAGCTGTTTTTT.

This chain connects TRBV5-1 to TRBJ1-1; D remains unclear. Germline values: CDR1 SGHRS, CDR2 YFSETQ. V shed 0 bases and J shed 5 bases, with 17 bases lying between them. The CDR3 loop spans 16 amino acids. The CDR3 protein is CASSLEGSPRGTEAFF. The CDR3 coding sequence is TGCGCCAGCAGCTTGGAAGGCTCTCCTCGAGGGACTGAAGCTTTCTTT.

The chain carries TRBV15 and TRBJ1-2; D remains unclear. CDR3 size: 15 residues. Trimming took 0 bases from V and 1 from J, leaving 9 bases between them. Germline-derived CDR1 and CDR2 are LNHNV and YYDKDF (reference sequence). The CDR3 loop is CATSRDLEVNYGYTF. CDR3 coding DNA: TGTGCCACCAGCAGAGATCTCGAGGTTAACTATGGCTACACCTTC.

The CDR3 DNA reads TGTGCCAGCAGCCAGGGCCGGTCGTGGGGAAACACCATATATTTT. This codes for CASSQGRSWGNTIYF. V is TRBV14 and J is TRBJ1-3; D gene unclear. Between the trimmed V and J ends, which lost 3 bases and 4 bases, there was a span of 13 bases. The CDR3 runs to 15 residues. The germline gives CDR1 SGHDN, CDR2 FVKESK.

This chain connects TRBV27 to TRBJ1-3; TRBD1 is a possible D gene (6 bases). There are 16 residues in the CDR3. Trimming shortened V by 2 bases and J by 1 base, and 12 bases separated the two germline ends. The germline V gene has CDR1 MNHEY and CDR2 SMNVEV (reference sequence). The CDR3 loop is CASSLIGGSSGNTIYF. CDR3 coding DNA: TGTGCCAGCAGTTTAATTGGGGGCTCTTCTGGAAACACCATATATTTT.